Detailed here is one T cell receptor beta chain. The data were taken from a study of early T cells in non-severe SARS-CoV-2 infection. Researchers attached unique molecular identifiers to individual cDNA molecules. TCRdb redid the calling of the 5' RACE reads with MiXCR, one entry per CDR3 protein. The sample contains 57,000 or so distinct CDR3 sequences, 5.6% of which appear only once. Per the germline V gene, CDR1 is SSHAT and CDR2 is FNYEAQ (reference sequence). Trimming stripped 5 bases from V and 7 bases from J, with 23 bases between. The CDR3 sequence is 17 residues long. This TCR came from an adult who was a healthcare worker with PCR-confirmed SARS-CoV-2 infection or an uninfected control (not recorded which). Sequencing was carried out using whole blood. The V and J genes are TRBV7-7 and TRBJ1-4; D is possibly TRBD1 (6 bases). This CDR3 is CASSPAPGGARSEKLFF. The CDR3 DNA sequence: TGTGCCAGCAGCCCCGCCCCGGGGGGCGCAAGGAGTGAAAAACTGTTTTTT.